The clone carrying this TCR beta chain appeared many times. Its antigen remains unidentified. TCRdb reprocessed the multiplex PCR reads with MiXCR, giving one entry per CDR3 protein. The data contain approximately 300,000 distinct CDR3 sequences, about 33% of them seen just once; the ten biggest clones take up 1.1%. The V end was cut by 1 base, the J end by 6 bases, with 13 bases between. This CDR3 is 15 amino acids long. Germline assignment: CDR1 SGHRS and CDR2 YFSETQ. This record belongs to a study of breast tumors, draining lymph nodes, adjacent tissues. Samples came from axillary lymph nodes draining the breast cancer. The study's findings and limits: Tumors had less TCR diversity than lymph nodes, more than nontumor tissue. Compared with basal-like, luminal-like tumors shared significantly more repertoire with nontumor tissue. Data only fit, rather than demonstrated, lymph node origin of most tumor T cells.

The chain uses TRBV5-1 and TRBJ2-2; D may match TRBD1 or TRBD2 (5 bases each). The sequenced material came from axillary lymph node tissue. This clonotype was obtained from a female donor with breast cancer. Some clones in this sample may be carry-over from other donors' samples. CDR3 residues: CASSLSRGGPGELFF. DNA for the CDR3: TGCGCCAGCAGCTTGAGCCGTGGGGGTCCCGGGGAGCTGTTTTTT.